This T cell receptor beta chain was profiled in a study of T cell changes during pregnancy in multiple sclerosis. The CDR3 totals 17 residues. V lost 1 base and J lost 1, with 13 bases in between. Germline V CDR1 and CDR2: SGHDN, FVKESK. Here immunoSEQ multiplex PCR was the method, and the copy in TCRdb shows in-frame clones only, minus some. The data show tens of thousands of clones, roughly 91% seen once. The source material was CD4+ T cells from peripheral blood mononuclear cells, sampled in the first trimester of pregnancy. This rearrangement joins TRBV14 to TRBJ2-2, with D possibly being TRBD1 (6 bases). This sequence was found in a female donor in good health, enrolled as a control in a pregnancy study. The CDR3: CASSQVRTAWNTGELFF. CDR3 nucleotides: TGTGCCAGCAGCCAAGTACGGACAGCCTGGAACACCGGGGAGCTGTTTTTT.